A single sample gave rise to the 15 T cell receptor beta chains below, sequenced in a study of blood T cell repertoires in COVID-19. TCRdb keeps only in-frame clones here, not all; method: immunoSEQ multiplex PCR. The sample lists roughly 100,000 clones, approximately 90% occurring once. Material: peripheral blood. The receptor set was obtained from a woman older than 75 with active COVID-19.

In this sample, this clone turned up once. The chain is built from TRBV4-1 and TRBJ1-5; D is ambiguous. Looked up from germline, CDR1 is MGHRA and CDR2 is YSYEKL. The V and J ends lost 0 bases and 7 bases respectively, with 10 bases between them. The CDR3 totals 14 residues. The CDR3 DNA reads TGCGCCAGCAGCCAAGATTCGGCGGGACAGCCCCAGCATTTT. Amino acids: CASSQDSAGQPQHF.

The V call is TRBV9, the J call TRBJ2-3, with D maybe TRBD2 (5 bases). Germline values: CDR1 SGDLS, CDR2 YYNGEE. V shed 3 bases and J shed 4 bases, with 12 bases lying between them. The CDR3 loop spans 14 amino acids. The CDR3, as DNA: TGTGCCAGCAGCGCGGAGGTCTCCGCAGATACGCAGTATTTT. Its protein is CASSAEVSADTQYF.

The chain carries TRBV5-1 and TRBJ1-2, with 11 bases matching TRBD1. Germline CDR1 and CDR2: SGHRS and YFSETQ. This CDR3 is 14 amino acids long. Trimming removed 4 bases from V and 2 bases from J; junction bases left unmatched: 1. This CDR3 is CASSRDRGNYGYTF. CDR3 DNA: TGCGCCAGCAGCCGGGACAGGGGGAACTATGGCTACACCTTC.

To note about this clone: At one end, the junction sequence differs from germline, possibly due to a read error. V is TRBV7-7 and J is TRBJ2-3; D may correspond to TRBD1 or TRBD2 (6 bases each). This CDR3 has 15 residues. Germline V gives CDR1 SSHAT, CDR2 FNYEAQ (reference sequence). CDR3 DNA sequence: TGTGCTAGCAGCTTAGGGGGGCGGGGCACAGATACGCAGTATTTT. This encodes CASSLGGRGTDTQYF.

CDR3 region: CRSEDSLRGGNEQFF. The CDR3 DNA reads as TGTCGGTCGGAAGACTCGCTCAGAGGCGGCAATGAGCAGTTCTTC. The rearrangement uses TRBV5-5 and TRBJ2-1; D ambiguous. This CDR3 region has 15 residues. Germline V gives CDR1 SGHKS, CDR2 YYEKEE (reference sequence).

CDR3: CASSKATDRGFLEKETQYF. The CDR3 DNA sequence: TGTGCCAGCAGCAAAGCAACGGACAGGGGGTTTTTAGAAAAAGAGACCCAGTACTTC. The genes are TRBV14 and TRBJ2-5, with TRBD1 matching over 10 bases. Unmatched junction bases numbered 18, after V lost 5 bases and J lost 3 bases. This CDR3 has 19 residues. Germline CDR1 and CDR2: SGHDN and FVKESK.

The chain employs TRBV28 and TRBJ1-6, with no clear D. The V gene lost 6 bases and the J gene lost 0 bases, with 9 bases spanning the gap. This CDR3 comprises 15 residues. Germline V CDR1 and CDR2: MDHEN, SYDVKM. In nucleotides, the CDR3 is TGTGCCAGCAGAGGAGCAAGCTCCTATAATTCACCCCTCCACTTT. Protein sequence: CASRGASSYNSPLHF.

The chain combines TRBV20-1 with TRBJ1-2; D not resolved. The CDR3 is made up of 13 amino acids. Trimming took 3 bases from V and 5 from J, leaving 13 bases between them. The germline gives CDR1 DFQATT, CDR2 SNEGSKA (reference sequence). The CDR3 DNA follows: TGCAGTGCTAGTTCTTCGAACATGTATGGCTACACCTTC. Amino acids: CSASSSNMYGYTF.

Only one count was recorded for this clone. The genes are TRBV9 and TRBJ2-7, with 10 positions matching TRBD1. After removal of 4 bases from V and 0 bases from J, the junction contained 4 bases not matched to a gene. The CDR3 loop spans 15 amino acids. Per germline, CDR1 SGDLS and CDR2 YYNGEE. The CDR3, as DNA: TGTGCCAGCAGCCCGACAGGGGGCAGCTCCTACGAGCAGTACTTC. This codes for CASSPTGGSSYEQYF.

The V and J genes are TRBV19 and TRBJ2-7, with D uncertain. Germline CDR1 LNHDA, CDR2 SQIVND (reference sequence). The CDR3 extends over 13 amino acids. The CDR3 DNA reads TGTGCAGCTCCTCTCCCCCCCCTCCGCGAGCAGTACTTC. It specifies CAAPLPPLREQYF.

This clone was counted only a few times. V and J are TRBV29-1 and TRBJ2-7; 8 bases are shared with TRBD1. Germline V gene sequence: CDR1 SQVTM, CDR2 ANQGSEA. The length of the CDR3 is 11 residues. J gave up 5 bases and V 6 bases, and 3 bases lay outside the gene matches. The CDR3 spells CSVGQGHEQYF. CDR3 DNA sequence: TGCAGCGTCGGACAGGGCCACGAGCAGTACTTC.

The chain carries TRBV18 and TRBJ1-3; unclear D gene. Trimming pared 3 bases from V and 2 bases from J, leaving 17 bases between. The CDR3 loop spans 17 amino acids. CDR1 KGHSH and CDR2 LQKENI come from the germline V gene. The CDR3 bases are TGTGCCAGCTCACCTTTTACAGAGCTGAATGCTGGAAACACCATATATTTT. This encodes CASSPFTELNAGNTIYF.

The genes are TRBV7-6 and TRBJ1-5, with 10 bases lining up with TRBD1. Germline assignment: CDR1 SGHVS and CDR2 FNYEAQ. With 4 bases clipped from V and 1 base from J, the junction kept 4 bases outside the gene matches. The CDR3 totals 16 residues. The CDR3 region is CASSSGQGISNQPQHF. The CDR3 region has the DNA TGTGCCAGCAGCTCGGGACAGGGGATAAGCAATCAGCCCCAGCATTTT.

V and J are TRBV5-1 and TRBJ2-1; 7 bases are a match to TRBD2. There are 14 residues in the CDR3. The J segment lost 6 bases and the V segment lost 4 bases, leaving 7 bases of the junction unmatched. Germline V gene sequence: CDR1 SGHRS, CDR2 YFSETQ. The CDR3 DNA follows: TGCGCCAGCAGCCCCAGTGGGGGGGGCAATGAGCAGTTCTTC. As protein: CASSPSGGGNEQFF.

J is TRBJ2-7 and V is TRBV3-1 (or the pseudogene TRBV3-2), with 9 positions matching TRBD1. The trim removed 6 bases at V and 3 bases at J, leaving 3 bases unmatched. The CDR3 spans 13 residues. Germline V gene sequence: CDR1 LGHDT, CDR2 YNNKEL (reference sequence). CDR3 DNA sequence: TGTGCCAGCAGAATGGGACAGGGCTACGAGCAGTACTTC. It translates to CASRMGQGYEQYF.